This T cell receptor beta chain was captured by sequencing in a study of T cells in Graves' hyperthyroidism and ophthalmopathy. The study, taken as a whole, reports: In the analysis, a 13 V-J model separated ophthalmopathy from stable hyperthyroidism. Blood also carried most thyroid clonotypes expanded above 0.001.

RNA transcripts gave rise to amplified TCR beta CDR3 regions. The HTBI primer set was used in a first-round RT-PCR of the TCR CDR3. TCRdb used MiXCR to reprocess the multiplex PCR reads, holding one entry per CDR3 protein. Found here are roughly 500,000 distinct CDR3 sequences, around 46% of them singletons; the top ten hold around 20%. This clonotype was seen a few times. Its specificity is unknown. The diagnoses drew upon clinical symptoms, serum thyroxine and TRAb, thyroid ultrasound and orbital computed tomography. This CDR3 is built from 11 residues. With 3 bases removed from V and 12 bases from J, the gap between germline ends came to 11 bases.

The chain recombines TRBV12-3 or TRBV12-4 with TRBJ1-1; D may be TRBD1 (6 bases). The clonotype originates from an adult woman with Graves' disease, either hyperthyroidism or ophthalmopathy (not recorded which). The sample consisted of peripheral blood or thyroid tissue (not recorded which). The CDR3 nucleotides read TGTGCCAGCAGTTTTCCAGGGACAACTTTCTTT. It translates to CASSFPGTTFF.